This T cell receptor beta chain was recorded in a study of PD-1 blockade in classical Hodgkin lymphoma. The ends were cut back, 6 bases at V and 0 bases at J, with 11 bases in the middle. Germline V gene sequence: CDR1 SNHLY, CDR2 FYNNEI. CDR3 size: 14 residues. TCRdb keeps only in-frame clones here, not all; method: immunoSEQ multiplex PCR. Seen here are tens of thousands of clones, roughly 94% observed once, and the top ten hold about 3.6%. As to this clone: What it binds is unknown.

Findings and limits, study-wide: The study reported lower baseline TCR diversity in newly diagnosed patients than in healthy donors.

Stated time point: newly diagnosed, previously untreated cHL patient sample. It was PBMCs in newly diagnosed, untreated classical Hodgkin lymphoma that served as comparison. The chain joins TRBV2 to TRBJ2-5, with D perhaps TRBD2 (6 bases). The sequence was collected from a human donor with classical Hodgkin lymphoma. The sample was peripheral blood mononuclear cells (PBMCs). The CDR3 DNA sequence: TGTGCCAGCAGCCTCGCGGGGAACCAAGAGACCCAGTACTTC. Translated: CASSLAGNQETQYF.